Below, one TCR beta chain is given with its context. The antigen remains unidentified. Execution of the assay was at deep level. Repertoires were generated with immunoSEQ multiplex PCR, while TCRdb's copy carries only in-frame clones and drops some. This table holds around 1.4 million clones, approximately 98.5% found once. This CDR3 spans 13 amino acids. Germline V lookup: CDR1 SGHNT, CDR2 YYREEE (reference sequence). Trimming removed 7 bases from V and 4 bases from J, with 14 bases in between. This entry is derived from a study of shared clonotypes between healthy human individuals. Study-wide points: Estimated richness values were generally larger in naive subsets than in memory subsets. Sequencing depth was expected to influence donor clonotype sharing.

The receptor was isolated from a young man in good health. The sequenced sample was naive CD4+ T cells sorted from blood. The subset: CD45RA+ positively selected. This chain connects TRBV5-4 to TRBJ1-1; D might be TRBD1 (5 bases). In DNA, the CDR3 is TGTGCCAGCGTTGGGGCGAGAAGCACTGAAGCTTTCTTT. Its translation: CASVGARSTEAFF.